This entry describes one T cell receptor beta chain. This sample stems from a study of control samples from healthy donors and cancer patients. Data came from immunoSEQ multiplex PCR; TCRdb stores just in-frame clones and leaves some out. The sample shows under 70,000 clones, approximately 95% of them seen only once. V gave up 4 bases and J gave up 3 bases, with 9 bases separating them. Germline assignment: CDR1 LNHNV and CDR2 YYDKDF (reference sequence). The CDR3 is 13 amino acids. The sample taken for sequencing was blood. The receptor's source is a woman aged 18-35 years in good health. The chain carries TRBV15 and TRBJ2-5; a weak D match, TRBD2 (6 bases). CDR3 sequence (DNA): TGTGCCACCAGCATAGCGGCTAAAGAGACCCAGTACTTC. This encodes CATSIAAKETQYF.